Sequencing of this TCR beta chain was carried out in a study of blood T cell repertoires in COVID-19. Turning to the study itself: COVID-19 samples from acute and convalescent phases originated in the United States, Italy and Spain.

TCRdb's copy holds only in-frame clones and misses some; the assay was immunoSEQ multiplex PCR. There are roughly 200,000 clones in the sample; 86% occur only once, and roughly 8.7% lies in the top ten. This clone has a handful of counts. Germline CDR1 SGHTA, CDR2 FQGNSA. This CDR3 has 15 residues. Trimming took 5 bases from V and 0 from J, leaving 14 bases between them. Donors of Cohort 3 who recovered were those that had two negative PCRs, clearance, or symptom resolution. This TCR derives from a young woman who had recovered from COVID-19. The chain links TRBV7-2 to TRBJ2-7, with D perhaps matching TRBD2 (5 bases). The sequencing sample was made of PBMCs or T cells enriched from blood (not recorded which). The CDR3 sequence: CASSIGRGTSYEQYF. CDR3 bases: TGTGCCAGCAGCATTGGCCGGGGAACCTCCTACGAGCAGTACTTC.